A selection of T cell receptor beta chains follows, all from one sample in a study of blood T cells in healthy people across ages. TCRdb fed the 5' RACE reads into MiXCR, producing one record per CDR3 protein. The table records some 940,000 distinct CDR3 sequences, about 29% of them present only once. This sample also belongs to another study, concerning T cells of mothers and their children.

Sequenced sample: blood. The receptors were gathered from a woman aged 40 to 49 in good health. Each CDR3 is given with its conserved first and last residue. Each record gives: clone size, D gene, V gene, J gene, CDR3 protein, CDR3 DNA. The D gene is left open where the match is weak. The size entry is marked missing in some rows and otherwise reads once, few, many or a size class.

size: .
D: .
V: TRBV29-1
J: TRBJ2-2
CDR3: CSVRFTGERFF
DNA: TGCAGCGTTAGGTTCACCGGGGAGCGGTTTTTT

size: .
D: .
V: TRBV27
J: TRBJ1-2
CDR3: CTSLGREVYGYTF
DNA: TGTACCAGCCTTGGCAGGGAAGTTTATGGCTACACCTTC

size: .
D: TRBD2
V: TRBV6-5
J: TRBJ2-3
CDR3: CASSLLAGGGADTQYF
DNA: TGTGCCAGCAGTCTTCTAGCGGGGGGTGGGGCAGATACGCAGTATTTT

size: many
D: TRBD1
V: TRBV10-3
J: TRBJ2-5
CDR3: CAIKGTDQETQYF
DNA: TGTGCCATCAAAGGGACAGACCAAGAGACCCAGTACTTC

size: .
D: TRBD1
V: TRBV18
J: TRBJ2-1
CDR3: CASSPLGQESYNEQFF
DNA: TGTGCCAGCTCACCCTTGGGACAGGAGTCCTACAATGAGCAGTTCTTC

size: .
D: TRBD2
V: TRBV27
J: TRBJ2-1
CDR3: CASSLEASGSYNEQFF
DNA: TGTGCCAGCAGTTTGGAGGCTAGCGGGTCCTACAATGAGCAGTTCTTC

size: many
D: .
V: TRBV7-2
J: TRBJ1-5
CDR3: CASSRPGLGPQHF
DNA: TGTGCCAGCAGCCGCCCGGGTCTCGGGCCCCAGCATTTT

size: .
D: .
V: TRBV20-1
J: TRBJ1-1
CDR3: CSALEGGADTEAFF
DNA: TGCAGTGCCCTCGAAGGCGGGGCTGACACTGAAGCTTTCTTT

size: .
D: TRBD2
V: TRBV7-8
J: TRBJ2-3
CDR3: CASSLATGGVVTDTQYF
DNA: TGTGCCAGCAGCTTAGCGACTGGGGGGGTAGTCACAGATACGCAGTATTTT

size: .
D: TRBD2
V: TRBV6-6
J: TRBJ2-4
CDR3: CASSPPAASGPKNIQYF
DNA: TGTGCCAGCAGTCCCCCGGCGGCTAGCGGACCCAAAAACATTCAGTACTTC

size: .
D: TRBD2
V: TRBV12-3/TRBV12-4
J: TRBJ2-7
CDR3: CASSYSGGAFEQYF
DNA: TGTGCCAGCAGTTATAGCGGGGGGGCCTTCGAGCAGTACTTC

size: once
D: .
V: TRBV9
J: TRBJ2-3
CDR3: CASNPQLITDTQYF
DNA: TGTGCCAGCAACCCCCAACTGATCACAGATACGCAGTATTTT

size: .
D: .
V: TRBV3-1
J: TRBJ1-1
CDR3: CASSPFSRGDTEAFF
DNA: TGTGCCAGCAGCCCCTTTAGCCGCGGTGACACTGAAGCTTTCTTT

size: .
D: TRBD1
V: TRBV4-1
J: TRBJ1-1
CDR3: CASSQASGTVVEAFF
DNA: TGCGCCAGCAGCCAGGCATCCGGGACAGTTGTCGAAGCTTTCTTT

size: .
D: .
V: TRBV7-2
J: TRBJ2-5
CDR3: CASRTPAEPWSQYF
DNA: TGTGCCAGCAGAACACCAGCGGAGCCCTGGTCCCAGTACTTC

size: few
D: TRBD1
V: TRBV2
J: TRBJ2-7
CDR3: CASSVGTGGTDEQYF
DNA: TGTGCCAGCAGTGTCGGGACAGGGGGCACCGACGAGCAGTACTTC

size: .
D: .
V: TRBV2
J: TRBJ2-7
CDR3: CASSLAVRSSYEQYF
DNA: TGTGCCAGCAGTTTAGCGGTGAGGAGCTCCTACGAGCAGTACTTC

size: many
D: .
V: TRBV12-3/TRBV12-4
J: TRBJ1-2
CDR3: CASSLSWQGSSGYTF
DNA: TGTGCCAGCAGTTTATCCTGGCAGGGGAGCTCTGGCTACACCTTC

size: few
D: .
V: TRBV4-1
J: TRBJ2-7
CDR3: CASSQGTAVLSEQYF
DNA: TGCGCCAGCAGCCAGGGGACCGCAGTTCTGAGCGAGCAGTACTTC

size: .
D: TRBD1
V: TRBV12-3/TRBV12-4
J: TRBJ2-3
CDR3: CASSLRQGQDTQYF
DNA: TGTGCCAGCAGTTTACGACAGGGTCAAGATACGCAGTATTTT

size: .
D: TRBD2
V: TRBV4-1
J: TRBJ2-2
CDR3: CASSQDGLAGGELFF
DNA: TGCGCCAGCAGCCAAGATGGACTAGCCGGCGGGGAGCTGTTTTTT

size: .
D: .
V: TRBV20-1
J: TRBJ2-7
CDR3: CSASGHWYEQYF
DNA: TGCAGTGCTTCGGGACATTGGTACGAGCAGTACTTC

size: .
D: .
V: TRBV18
J: TRBJ2-7
CDR3: CASSLSRVREQYF
DNA: TGTGCCAGCTCCCTATCCAGGGTTCGCGAGCAGTACTTC

size: few
D: TRBD1
V: TRBV6-2/TRBV6-3
J: TRBJ2-1
CDR3: CASSYIGDRVFNEQFF
DNA: TGTGCCAGCAGTTACATAGGGGACAGGGTTTTCAATGAGCAGTTCTTC

size: .
D: TRBD1
V: TRBV29-1
J: TRBJ2-4
CDR3: CSVGVDNNRGYNEQYF
DNA: TGCAGCGTGGGCGTGGACAACAACAGGGGCTACAATGAGCAGTACTTC

size: many
D: .
V: TRBV6-5
J: TRBJ2-5
CDR3: CASRPLGQSRTQYF
DNA: TGTGCCAGCAGACCCCTCGGGCAGTCGAGGACCCAGTACTTC

size: few
D: .
V: TRBV28
J: TRBJ2-5
CDR3: CASNGGGETQYF
DNA: TGTGCCAGCAACGGAGGTGGGGAGACCCAGTACTTC

size: many
D: TRBD1
V: TRBV4-3
J: TRBJ2-7
CDR3: CASSRSSGTAYEQYF
DNA: TGCGCCAGCAGCCGCTCCTCCGGGACAGCCTACGAGCAGTACTTC

size: few
D: TRBD1
V: TRBV29-1
J: TRBJ2-1
CDR3: CSARDSHSYNEQFF
DNA: TGCAGCGCCAGGGACAGCCACTCCTACAATGAGCAGTTCTTC

size: many
D: TRBD1
V: TRBV28
J: TRBJ1-2
CDR3: CASSRGTGDYGYTF
DNA: TGTGCCAGCAGCCGAGGGACAGGGGACTATGGCTACACCTTC

size: few
D: TRBD2
V: TRBV12-3/TRBV12-4
J: TRBJ2-3
CDR3: CASSRVSGGDTDTQYF
DNA: TGTGCCAGCAGTCGCGTTAGCGGGGGAGACACAGATACGCAGTATTTT

size: few
D: .
V: TRBV7-3
J: TRBJ2-2
CDR3: CASSLSLTANTGELFF
DNA: TGTGCCAGCAGCTTATCGTTGACAGCGAACACCGGGGAGCTGTTTTTT

size: .
D: TRBD1
V: TRBV6-5
J: TRBJ1-2
CDR3: CASSITGTGYGYTF
DNA: TGTGCCAGCAGCATAACCGGGACAGGCTATGGCTACACCTTC

size: many
D: .
V: TRBV5-8
J: TRBJ2-4
CDR3: CASSPGTEYAKNIQYF
DNA: TGTGCCAGCAGCCCGGGGACGGAGTATGCCAAAAACATTCAGTACTTC

size: few
D: TRBD2
V: TRBV7-2
J: TRBJ2-1
CDR3: CASSGGGLAGSYNEQFF
DNA: TGTGCCAGCAGCGGGGGCGGACTAGCGGGGTCGTACAATGAGCAGTTCTTC

size: .
D: .
V: TRBV5-1
J: TRBJ2-3
CDR3: CASSFQGGRGTDTQYF
DNA: TGCGCCAGCAGCTTCCAGGGGGGTCGGGGCACAGATACGCAGTATTTT

size: few
D: .
V: TRBV7-2
J: TRBJ2-1
CDR3: CDSSPSYNEQFF
DNA: TGTGACAGCAGCCCATCTTACAATGAGCAGTTCTTC

size: few
D: TRBD2
V: TRBV3-1
J: TRBJ2-1
CDR3: CASSGQRGYNEQFF
DNA: TGTGCCAGCAGTGGGCAGCGGGGGTACAATGAGCAGTTCTTC

size: few
D: TRBD1
V: TRBV3-1
J: TRBJ2-7
CDR3: CASSSSNRGYEQYF
DNA: TGTGCCAGCAGTTCAAGTAACAGGGGTTACGAGCAGTACTTC

size: .
D: .
V: TRBV7-8
J: TRBJ2-1
CDR3: CASSLPPVGSVEQFF
DNA: TGTGCCAGCAGCTTGCCCCCTGTAGGGTCGGTTGAGCAGTTCTTC

size: .
D: .
V: TRBV27
J: TRBJ1-1
CDR3: CASSLLGPASEAFF
DNA: TGTGCCAGCAGTTTATTAGGCCCAGCGAGTGAAGCTTTCTTT